This TCR beta chain originates from a study of blood T cell repertoires in COVID-19. Between the trimmed V and J ends, which lost 1 base and 2 bases, there was a span of 10 bases. The germline gives CDR1 SGHRS, CDR2 YFSETQ. The CDR3 has 15 residues. In the source study's methods: Amplification of reference gene primers was used by the study to estimate nucleated cell counts. Using immunoSEQ multiplex PCR, the repertoire was profiled, and TCRdb retains in-frame clones only, with some absent. The V and J calls and clone size were taken over from that table, and D and trimming were inferred from the DNA. The repertoire holds fewer than 200,000 clones, with under 80% as singletons.

This sequence joins TRBV5-1 and TRBJ1-5; D possibly corresponds to TRBD1 (6 bases). The receptor comes from a woman at least 80 years old with acute or convalescent COVID-19. The sample was peripheral blood. CDR3 in DNA: TGCGCCAGCAGCTTGTCAGGGGAAGGCAATCAGCCCCAGCATTTT. Translating gives CASSLSGEGNQPQHF.